The 24 T cell receptor beta chains presented below share a single source sample, sequenced in a study of control samples from healthy donors and cancer patients. The repertoire was sequenced with immunoSEQ multiplex PCR; TCRdb's copy has only in-frame clones and lacks some. This table holds over 100,000 clones, approximately 88% found once. Sequencing was carried out using blood. The receptor set was obtained from a man aged 40-50 years in good health.

V and J are TRBV6-6 and TRBJ1-4, with a tentative D call TRBD1 (5 bases). CDR3 length equals 15 residues. V dropped 5 bases and J dropped 2 bases, with 12 bases sitting between them. Germline V CDR1 and CDR2: MNHNY, SVGAGI (reference sequence). In nucleotides, the CDR3 is TGTGCCAGCAGTGACCAGGGCCTGACTAATGAAAAACTGTTTTTT. Encoded protein: CASSDQGLTNEKLFF.

The chain uses TRBV30 and TRBJ1-2; possibly TRBD1 for D (5 bases). Germline V gene data show CDR1 as GTSNPN and CDR2 as SVGIG (reference sequence). The CDR3 contains 13 residues. V was pared by 0 bases and J by 1 base, with 6 bases between. This CDR3 reads CAWSVQVNYGYTF. The DNA of the CDR3 is TGTGCCTGGAGTGTACAGGTTAACTATGGCTACACCTTC.

The chain uses TRBV7-2 and TRBJ1-4, with a possible D match to TRBD1 (5 bases). Per germline, CDR1 SGHTA and CDR2 FQGNSA. Trimming pared 0 bases from V and 3 bases from J, leaving 8 bases between. The CDR3 is 15 amino acids. CDR3 sequence reads: CASSLAGEANEKLFF. In DNA form, the CDR3 reads TGTGCCAGCAGCTTAGCAGGGGAGGCTAATGAAAAACTGTTTTTT.

The rearrangement joins TRBV4-1 to TRBJ2-7; D remains ambiguous. CDR3 length equals 17 residues. V lost 4 bases, J lost 0 bases, and 19 bases lay in between. Germline V gene data show CDR1 as MGHRA and CDR2 as YSYEKL. CDR3 sequence reads: CASSLLGEGPSSYEQYF. The CDR3 DNA reads as TGCGCCAGCAGCCTCCTTGGAGAAGGACCCAGCTCCTACGAGCAGTACTTC.

The rearrangement links TRBV15 to TRBJ2-2; 7 bases match TRBD1. This CDR3 is 15 amino acids long. Trimming removed 6 bases from V and 3 bases from J; junction bases left unmatched: 7. Germline CDR1 and CDR2: LNHNV and YYDKDF (reference sequence). As DNA, the CDR3 is TGTGCCACCAGTATAGGGGGCGGGTACACCGGGGAGCTGTTTTTT. Amino acids: CATSIGGGYTGELFF.

This clone was counted a few times. The chain links TRBV25-1 to TRBJ2-7, with TRBD1 matching 10 bases. J lost 0 bases, V lost 2 bases, and 1 base had no gene match. The CDR3 is 15 amino acids. Germline values: CDR1 MGHDK, CDR2 SYGVNS. CDR3 region: CASSERTGGSYEQYF. The CDR3 nucleotides are TGTGCCAGCAGTGAACGGACAGGGGGCTCCTACGAGCAGTACTTC.

This clone was picked up one time. The V call is TRBV15, the J call TRBJ2-1, with 9 bases identical to TRBD2. Germline V CDR1 and CDR2: LNHNV, YYDKDF (reference sequence). The CDR3 covers 17 residues. The junction had 6 bases not matched to a gene; V was cut back by 2 bases and J by 1 base. DNA for the CDR3: TGTGCCACCAGCAGACGTAGCGGGGGCCGTTCCTACAATGAGCAGTTCTTC. Translation gives CATSRRSGGRSYNEQFF.

CDR3 DNA: TGTGCCAGCGGGAACCCTAGGAATGAGCAGTTCTTC. Encoded protein: CASGNPRNEQFF. V gene TRBV4-2 combines with J gene TRBJ2-1; the D is unclear. The CDR3 extends over 12 amino acids. Germline V gives CDR1 LGHNA, CDR2 YNFKEQ. Trimming removed 8 bases from V and 7 bases from J, with 12 bases in between.

The chain uses TRBV9 and TRBJ2-2; 8 bases are a match to TRBD1. Germline CDR1 and CDR2: SGDLS and YYNGEE. V lost 4 bases and J lost 0; bases outside the gene matches: 8. There are 17 residues in the CDR3. The CDR3: CASSSQGALANTGELFF. DNA of the CDR3: TGTGCCAGCAGCTCGCAGGGGGCTCTCGCGAACACCGGGGAGCTGTTTTTT.

Comments on this clone: Other DNA sequences in this sample translate to the same CDR3. V gene TRBV3-1 (or the pseudogene TRBV3-2) combines with J gene TRBJ1-2, with 8 bases matching TRBD1. V lost 0 bases to trimming and J lost 8 bases; unmatched junction nucleotides: 11. The CDR3 consists of 16 residues. Germline assignment: CDR1 LGHDT and CDR2 YNNKEL (reference sequence). CDR3 DNA sequence: TGTGCCAGCAGCCAAGAGGGTAGGACAGGGCGGCGGGGCTACACCTTC. Its translation: CASSQEGRTGRRGYTF.

The V gene is TRBV14, the J gene TRBJ2-1; the D is unclear. The CDR3 extends over 16 amino acids. V was clipped by 4 bases and J by 0 bases, with 13 bases between them. Germline CDR1 reads SGHDN; CDR2 reads FVKESK. The CDR3 loop is CASSLYGRSSYNEQFF. The CDR3 coding sequence is TGTGCCAGCAGCCTATACGGACGGAGCTCCTACAATGAGCAGTTCTTC.

The chain employs TRBV6-5 and TRBJ2-7, with 7 bases lining up with TRBD1. The germline V gene has CDR1 MNHEY and CDR2 SVGAGI. There are 15 residues in the CDR3. Unmatched junction bases numbered 6, after V lost 4 bases and J lost 0 bases. CDR3 amino acids: CASSSRGPYSYEQYF. For the CDR3, the DNA is TGTGCCAGCAGTTCAAGGGGGCCCTACTCCTACGAGCAGTACTTC.

The gene calls are TRBV6-1 and TRBJ1-3, with unresolved D. The CDR3 consists of 14 residues. Germline V lookup: CDR1 MNHNS, CDR2 SASEGT. V lost 2 bases, J lost 0 bases, and 5 bases lay in between. The CDR3, as DNA: TGTGCCAGCAGTGAACTCTTCTCTGGAAACACCATATATTTT. Translation: CASSELFSGNTIYF.

On this clone: One junction end disagrees with the germline gene, perhaps due to a read error. The chain has TRBV19 and TRBJ1-5; D is unclear. This CDR3 spans 14 amino acids. From germline, CDR1 is LNHDA and CDR2 SQIVND (reference sequence). CDR3 protein: CASSMGMSFQWRIF. CDR3 nucleotide sequence: TGTGCCAGTAGTATGGGCATGTCCTTCCAGTGGCGTATATTT. Full variable domain (remainder filled in from reference TRBV19 and TRBJ1-5): DGGITQSPKYLFRKEGQNVTLSCEQNLNHDAMYWYRQDPGQGLRLIYYSQIVNDFQKGDIAEGYSVSREKKESFPLTVTSAQKNPTAFYLCASSMGMSFQWRIFGDGTRLSIL.

This chain links TRBV3-1 (or the pseudogene TRBV3-2) with TRBJ1-1; 7 positions agree with TRBD1. After removal of 2 bases from V and 10 bases from J, the junction contained 13 bases not matched to a gene. This CDR3 is built from 15 residues. Germline values: CDR1 LGHDT, CDR2 YNNKEL (reference sequence). The CDR3 DNA follows: TGTGCCAGCAGCCAACTTCCACAGGGGACTTACGGAGCTTTCTTT. It yields the protein CASSQLPQGTYGAFF.

This clone was seen just once. DNA for the CDR3: TGTGCCACCAGACCAGGGCCCAATCAGCCCCAGCATTTT. Amino acids: CATRPGPNQPQHF. V is TRBV24-1 and J is TRBJ1-5; TRBD1 might be the D (5 bases). The CDR3 totals 13 residues. Germline V lookup: CDR1 KGHDR, CDR2 SFDVKD. V lost 7 bases and J 3 bases, leaving 9 bases between the germline ends.

The V and J genes are TRBV5-4 and TRBJ1-3; D uncertain. V was clipped by 2 bases and J by 0 bases, with 9 bases between them. From germline, CDR1 is SGHNT and CDR2 YYREEE (reference sequence). The CDR3 is made up of 15 amino acids. For the CDR3, the DNA is TGTGCCAGCAGCTTAGCAGCCAGCTCTGGAAACACCATATATTTT. Translation gives CASSLAASSGNTIYF.

The gene calls are TRBV10-3 and TRBJ2-7; D is unresolved. The germline V gene has CDR1 ENHRY and CDR2 SYGVKD. The V end was cut by 1 base, the J end by 0 bases, with 10 bases between. The CDR3 sequence is 15 residues long. The CDR3 region is CAISEWVGLSYEQYF. The CDR3 DNA follows: TGTGCCATCAGTGAGTGGGTAGGGCTCTCCTACGAGCAGTACTTC.

The chain joins TRBV19 to TRBJ2-3; D uncertain. CDR1 and CDR2 (germline): LNHDA, SQIVND (reference sequence). The CDR3 is 13 amino acids. The V end was cut by 6 bases, the J end by 3 bases, with 10 bases between. The CDR3, as DNA: TGTGCCAGTAGCTCCCGGTGGACAGATACGCAGTATTTT. It codes for CASSSRWTDTQYF.

The chain combines TRBV4-1 with TRBJ1-6; D gene unclear. Germline loops: CDR1 MGHRA, CDR2 YSYEKL. V was shortened by 0 bases and J by 4 bases, with 13 bases between the two germline ends. This CDR3 spans 17 amino acids. The CDR3 DNA follows: TGCGCCAGCAGCCAAGATCCCGCAGGCTCGTATAATTCACCCCTCCACTTT. Its translation is CASSQDPAGSYNSPLHF.

The CDR3 DNA sequence: TGTGCCAGCAGCTTTCCGGCGAGGGGTTGGGAGCTGTTTTTT. It is translated as CASSFPARGWELFF. J is TRBJ2-2 and V is TRBV7-8; D is possibly TRBD1 or TRBD2 (5 bases each). The CDR3 contains 14 residues. Germline CDR1 is SGHVS and CDR2 is FQNEAQ. V was cut by 3 bases and J by 9 bases, with 14 bases left in between.

This rearrangement joins TRBV27 to TRBJ1-5; D is ambiguous. V dropped 2 bases and J dropped 0 bases, with 17 bases sitting between them. Looked up from germline, CDR1 is MNHEY and CDR2 is SMNVEV (reference sequence). The CDR3 is 18 amino acids. CDR3 residues: CASSLPPGSVYSNQPQHF. The CDR3 DNA sequence: TGTGCCAGCAGTTTACCTCCCGGGAGCGTCTATAGCAATCAGCCCCAGCATTTT.

The V and J genes are TRBV30 and TRBJ2-5, with D uncertain. CDR3 length equals 12 residues. Germline V gene lookup returns CDR1 GTSNPN and CDR2 SVGIG (reference sequence). V lost 0 bases to trimming and J lost 5 bases, with 7 bases between them. The chain's CDR3 is CAWSVEWETQYF. CDR3 DNA: TGTGCCTGGAGTGTTGAGTGGGAGACCCAGTACTTC.

The J gene is TRBJ2-3, the V gene TRBV28; the D gene is possibly TRBD2 (6 bases). Germline CDR1 MDHEN, CDR2 SYDVKM. This CDR3 contains 15 residues. V lost 10 bases to trimming and J lost 6 bases, with 23 bases between them. In DNA, the CDR3 is TGTGCCACCCACCCGAGCGGGCCGAGTTTTGATACGCAGTATTTT. Protein sequence: CATHPSGPSFDTQYF.